This T cell receptor (beta chain) was sequenced during a study of shared clonotypes between healthy human individuals. Sequenced by immunoSEQ multiplex PCR; TCRdb stores in-frame clones only, minus some. The repertoire holds around 2.5 million clones, with 93% as singletons. Trimming took 2 bases from V and 2 from J, leaving 10 bases between them. The germline V gene encodes CDR1 MNHEY and CDR2 SVGAGI. The CDR3 contains 15 residues. The sequencing input was naive CD4+ T cells from PBMCs. This sample's subset: CD45RA+ positively selected. The J gene is TRBJ1-3, the V gene TRBV6-5; D unclear. The sequence was collected from a man between 18 and 29 years old in good health. Some clones in this sample may be carry-over from other donors' samples. The CDR3 loop is CASSYAAVAGNTIYF. As DNA, the CDR3 is TGTGCCAGCAGTTACGCCGCAGTTGCTGGAAACACCATATATTTT.